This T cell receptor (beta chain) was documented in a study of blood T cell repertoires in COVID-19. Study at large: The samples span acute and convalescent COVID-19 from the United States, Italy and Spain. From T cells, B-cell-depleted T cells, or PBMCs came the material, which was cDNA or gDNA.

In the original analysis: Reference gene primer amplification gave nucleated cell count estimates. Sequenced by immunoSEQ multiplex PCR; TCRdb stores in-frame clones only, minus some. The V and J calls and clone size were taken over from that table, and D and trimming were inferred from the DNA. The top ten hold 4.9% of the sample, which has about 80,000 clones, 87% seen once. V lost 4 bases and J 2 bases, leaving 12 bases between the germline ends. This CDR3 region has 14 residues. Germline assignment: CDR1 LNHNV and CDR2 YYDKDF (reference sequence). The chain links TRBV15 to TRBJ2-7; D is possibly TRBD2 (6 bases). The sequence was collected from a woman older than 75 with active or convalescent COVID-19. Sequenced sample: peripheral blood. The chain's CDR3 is CATSITGLTYEQYF. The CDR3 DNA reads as TGTGCCACCAGCATAACGGGACTTACCTACGAGCAGTACTTC.